A selection of T cell receptor beta chains follows, all from one sample in a study of beta chain features in type 1 diabetes. Clones were sequenced by immunoSEQ multiplex PCR, and TCRdb holds only the in-frame ones, with some missing. The sample includes 220,000 or so clones, about 63% of them seen just once. Material: naive CD4+ T cells from blood. Every receptor here comes from a man aged 30-40 years in good health. The CDR3 runs from the conserved cysteine through the conserved F or W. Each record gives: D gene, J gene, V gene, clone size, CDR3 protein, CDR3 DNA. The D gene is left open where the match is weak. A row's size may be missing; if present it is once, few, many or a size class.

d_call: TRBD2
j_call: TRBJ2-3
v_call: TRBV5-4
clone_size: -
cdr3_aa: CASSLVLAGGPGDTQYF
cdr3_nt: TGTGCCAGCAGCTTGGTACTAGCGGGGGGGCCGGGAGATACGCAGTATTTT

d_call: -
j_call: TRBJ2-3
v_call: TRBV23-1
clone_size: -
cdr3_aa: CASSQAGLACTDTQYF
cdr3_nt: TGCGCCAGCAGTCAGGCGGGGCTAGCCTGCACAGATACGCAGTATTTT

d_call: -
j_call: TRBJ2-5
v_call: TRBV19
clone_size: -
cdr3_aa: CASSMATGAPVGKTQYF
cdr3_nt: TGTGCCAGTAGTATGGCAACGGGAGCCCCGGTGGGAAAGACCCAGTACTTC

d_call: -
j_call: TRBJ2-1
v_call: TRBV29-1
clone_size: -
cdr3_aa: CSVASGTYNEQFF
cdr3_nt: TGCAGCGTCGCAAGCGGAACCTACAATGAGCAGTTCTTC

d_call: -
j_call: TRBJ2-1
v_call: TRBV4-1
clone_size: -
cdr3_aa: CASSQDPSRSYNEQFF
cdr3_nt: TGCGCCAGCAGCCAAGATCCGTCCCGCTCCTACAATGAGCAGTTCTTC

d_call: TRBD2
j_call: TRBJ2-1
v_call: TRBV7-2
clone_size: few
cdr3_aa: CASSAGLETAEQFF
cdr3_nt: TGTGCCAGCAGCGCGGGACTAGAGACTGCTGAGCAGTTCTTC

d_call: -
j_call: TRBJ2-7
v_call: TRBV29-1
clone_size: few
cdr3_aa: CSAYLDSYEQYF
cdr3_nt: TGCAGCGCCTACCTCGACAGTTACGAGCAGTACTTC

d_call: -
j_call: TRBJ2-1
v_call: TRBV7-2
clone_size: -
cdr3_aa: CASSAPGFPYNEQFF
cdr3_nt: TGTGCCAGCAGCGCACCGGGATTTCCTTACAATGAGCAGTTCTTC

d_call: TRBD1
j_call: TRBJ1-4
v_call: TRBV30
clone_size: once
cdr3_aa: CAWSHGQGGEKLFF
cdr3_nt: TGTGCCTGGAGCCACGGACAGGGGGGTGAAAAACTGTTTTTT

d_call: TRBD1
j_call: TRBJ2-3
v_call: TRBV29-1
clone_size: -
cdr3_aa: CSVRFSTGGADTQYF
cdr3_nt: TGCAGCGTTAGGTTCTCTACAGGGGGCGCAGATACGCAGTATTTT

d_call: -
j_call: TRBJ2-6
v_call: TRBV21-1
clone_size: -
cdr3_aa: CASSKGSVDRGPGANVLTF
cdr3_nt: TGTGCCAGCAGCAAAGGAAGTGTGGACAGGGGGCCTGGGGCCAACGTCCTGACTTTC

d_call: -
j_call: TRBJ2-6
v_call: TRBV7-2
clone_size: -
cdr3_aa: CASRRLLSSGANVLTF
cdr3_nt: TGTGCCAGCCGACGCCTTCTGTCGTCTGGGGCCAACGTCCTGACTTTC

d_call: TRBD1
j_call: TRBJ2-3
v_call: TRBV11-2
clone_size: -
cdr3_aa: CASSLGGQGGSDTQYF
cdr3_nt: TGTGCCAGCAGCCTTGGGGGACAGGGCGGATCAGATACGCAGTATTTT

d_call: -
j_call: TRBJ2-1
v_call: TRBV30
clone_size: -
cdr3_aa: CAWRKDGYNEQFF
cdr3_nt: TGTGCCTGGAGGAAGGACGGTTACAATGAGCAGTTCTTC

d_call: TRBD2
j_call: TRBJ2-3
v_call: TRBV7-9
clone_size: -
cdr3_aa: CASSLASRGYADTQYF
cdr3_nt: TGTGCCAGCAGCTTAGCGTCGCGGGGGTACGCAGATACGCAGTATTTT

d_call: TRBD2
j_call: TRBJ2-7
v_call: TRBV5-1
clone_size: -
cdr3_aa: CASSSTSGSPSGEQYF
cdr3_nt: TGCGCCAGCAGCTCGACTAGCGGGAGTCCCTCGGGCGAGCAGTACTTC

d_call: TRBD1
j_call: TRBJ2-5
v_call: TRBV14
clone_size: few
cdr3_aa: CASSPPQGNMEETQYF
cdr3_nt: TGTGCCAGCAGCCCTCCACAGGGGAACATGGAAGAGACCCAGTACTTC

d_call: TRBD2
j_call: TRBJ2-1
v_call: TRBV18
clone_size: -
cdr3_aa: CASSPGVAGLNEQFF
cdr3_nt: TGTGCCAGCTCACCGGGGGTAGCGGGATTAAATGAGCAGTTCTTC

d_call: -
j_call: TRBJ2-5
v_call: TRBV4-3
clone_size: -
cdr3_aa: CASSHSDTQKTQYF
cdr3_nt: TGCGCCAGCAGCCACTCGGACACTCAGAAGACCCAGTACTTC

d_call: -
j_call: TRBJ1-1
v_call: TRBV29-1
clone_size: -
cdr3_aa: CSVDAQGRNTEAFF
cdr3_nt: TGCAGCGTTGATGCACAGGGAAGGAACACTGAAGCTTTCTTT

d_call: -
j_call: TRBJ2-2
v_call: TRBV13
clone_size: -
cdr3_aa: CASSLIAGELFF
cdr3_nt: TGTGCCAGCAGCTTAATAGCCGGGGAGCTGTTTTTT

d_call: -
j_call: TRBJ2-5
v_call: TRBV10-3
clone_size: -
cdr3_aa: CAARDTVQETQYF
cdr3_nt: TGTGCCGCCAGGGACACCGTCCAAGAGACCCAGTACTTC

d_call: -
j_call: TRBJ2-3
v_call: TRBV30
clone_size: -
cdr3_aa: CAWSKSSGDTQYF
cdr3_nt: TGTGCCTGGAGCAAGAGCTCCGGAGATACGCAGTATTTT

d_call: TRBD1
j_call: TRBJ2-7
v_call: TRBV9
clone_size: -
cdr3_aa: CASSPGQGSGEQYF
cdr3_nt: TGTGCCAGCTCCCCGGGACAGGGGAGTGGCGAGCAGTACTTC

d_call: TRBD1
j_call: TRBJ2-3
v_call: TRBV13
clone_size: -
cdr3_aa: CASSLGQGRSDTQYF
cdr3_nt: TGTGCCAGCAGCCTTGGACAGGGGAGGTCAGATACGCAGTATTTT

d_call: -
j_call: TRBJ2-7
v_call: TRBV15
clone_size: -
cdr3_aa: CATTVLGSGGPYEQYF
cdr3_nt: TGTGCCACCACCGTCTTAGGTAGCGGAGGGCCCTACGAGCAGTACTTC

d_call: -
j_call: TRBJ2-5
v_call: TRBV29-1
clone_size: -
cdr3_aa: CSVDKARETQYF
cdr3_nt: TGCAGCGTTGATAAAGCGCGCGAGACCCAGTACTTC

d_call: TRBD1
j_call: TRBJ2-5
v_call: TRBV9
clone_size: few
cdr3_aa: CASSVATGAETQYF
cdr3_nt: TGTGCCAGCAGCGTAGCGACAGGGGCAGAGACCCAGTACTTC

d_call: -
j_call: TRBJ2-1
v_call: TRBV9
clone_size: -
cdr3_aa: CASSPHNEQFF
cdr3_nt: TGTGCCAGCAGCCCACACAATGAGCAGTTCTTC

d_call: -
j_call: TRBJ1-1
v_call: TRBV4-2
clone_size: -
cdr3_aa: CASSQWTANTEAFF
cdr3_nt: TGTGCCAGCAGCCAATGGACAGCCAACACTGAAGCTTTCTTT

d_call: -
j_call: TRBJ2-7
v_call: TRBV9
clone_size: -
cdr3_aa: CASSPVGGYEQYF
cdr3_nt: TGTGCCAGCAGCCCCGTCGGGGGCTACGAGCAGTACTTC

d_call: TRBD2
j_call: TRBJ2-1
v_call: TRBV29-1
clone_size: -
cdr3_aa: CSFGTSGAPFNEQFF
cdr3_nt: TGCAGCTTCGGGACTAGCGGGGCCCCCTTCAATGAGCAGTTCTTC

d_call: TRBD2
j_call: TRBJ2-1
v_call: TRBV30
clone_size: -
cdr3_aa: CAWREGPGGYNEQFF
cdr3_nt: TGTGCCTGGAGAGAGGGGCCGGGAGGGTACAATGAGCAGTTCTTC

d_call: TRBD1
j_call: TRBJ2-3
v_call: TRBV30
clone_size: few
cdr3_aa: CAWGTGVRADTQYF
cdr3_nt: TGTGCCTGGGGGACAGGGGTACGGGCAGATACGCAGTATTTT

d_call: -
j_call: TRBJ1-1
v_call: TRBV6-5
clone_size: -
cdr3_aa: CASSYSSRSGRTEAFF
cdr3_nt: TGTGCCAGCAGTTACTCGAGTAGGTCGGGAAGGACTGAAGCTTTCTTT

d_call: TRBD2
j_call: TRBJ2-7
v_call: TRBV30
clone_size: few
cdr3_aa: CAWSLGLAYEQYF
cdr3_nt: TGTGCCTGGAGCCTGGGACTAGCCTACGAGCAGTACTTC

d_call: -
j_call: TRBJ2-1
v_call: TRBV5-6
clone_size: -
cdr3_aa: CASSNPPGYNEQFF
cdr3_nt: TGTGCCAGCAGCAATCCTCCTGGCTACAATGAGCAGTTCTTC

d_call: -
j_call: TRBJ2-4
v_call: TRBV9
clone_size: -
cdr3_aa: CASSPRTGSSGGSIKDIQYF
cdr3_nt: TGTGCCAGCAGCCCCCGGACAGGGTCGAGCGGGGGGTCGATTAAGGACATTCAGTACTTC

d_call: TRBD2
j_call: TRBJ2-7
v_call: TRBV12-5
clone_size: -
cdr3_aa: CASGSRTGGNEQYF
cdr3_nt: TGTGCTAGTGGTTCCCGTACGGGAGGTAACGAGCAGTACTTC

d_call: -
j_call: TRBJ2-7
v_call: TRBV30
clone_size: -
cdr3_aa: CAWSVGLASYEQYF
cdr3_nt: TGTGCCTGGAGTGTAGGCCTGGCCTCCTACGAGCAGTACTTC

d_call: TRBD1
j_call: TRBJ2-5
v_call: TRBV29-1
clone_size: few
cdr3_aa: CSVDQQGAKTQYF
cdr3_nt: TGCAGCGTTGATCAACAGGGGGCGAAGACCCAGTACTTC

d_call: -
j_call: TRBJ2-2
v_call: TRBV20-1
clone_size: -
cdr3_aa: CSAGRTGELFF
cdr3_nt: TGCAGTGCGGGCCGGACCGGGGAGCTGTTTTTT

d_call: -
j_call: TRBJ1-6
v_call: TRBV30
clone_size: -
cdr3_aa: CACNDLGNSPLHF
cdr3_nt: TGTGCCTGTAACGACCTTGGGAATTCACCCCTCCACTTT

d_call: -
j_call: TRBJ1-1
v_call: TRBV7-2
clone_size: -
cdr3_aa: CASSLEGRRTEAFF
cdr3_nt: TGTGCCAGCAGCTTAGAAGGGCGGAGAACTGAAGCTTTCTTT

d_call: -
j_call: TRBJ2-3
v_call: TRBV7-2
clone_size: few
cdr3_aa: CASNLRPGDTQYF
cdr3_nt: TGTGCCAGCAACCTACGACCGGGGGATACGCAGTATTTT

d_call: -
j_call: TRBJ1-5
v_call: TRBV30
clone_size: few
cdr3_aa: CAWRIQGSGPQHF
cdr3_nt: TGTGCCTGGAGGATTCAGGGTTCGGGGCCCCAGCATTTT